The sequence of this T cell receptor beta chain was determined in a study of PD-1 blockade in classical Hodgkin lymphoma. Assay used: immunoSEQ multiplex PCR; TCRdb lists only in-frame clones, some missing. The sample yields some 65,000 clones, over 55% seen once. Looked up from germline, CDR1 is LNHDA and CDR2 is SQIVND (reference sequence). V lost 5 bases and J lost 4; bases outside the gene matches: 13. The length of the CDR3 is 17 residues. All patients experienced relapse after autologous stem cell transplantation, and brentuximab vedotin exposure was variable. Points from the study as a whole: Before treatment, TCR diversity in newly diagnosed patients was reportedly lower than in healthy donors. Among the patients, those starting nivolumab under 1 year after ASCT were excluded. It was among complete responders that baseline diversity resembled that of newly diagnosed patients. By C4D1, CD4+ diversity increased significantly, especially in complete responders.

About this clone: Its antigen is unknown.

The receptor comes from a human donor with classical Hodgkin lymphoma. This specimen consisted of peripheral blood mononuclear cells (PBMCs), obtained before the second cycle of nivolumab. The chain carries TRBV19 and TRBJ1-2, with 10 bases matching TRBD1. CDR3 sequence reads: CASSLFSTGGFIYGYTF. The CDR3 coding sequence is TGTGCCAGTAGTCTCTTCTCGACAGGGGGCTTTATCTATGGCTACACCTTC.